A single sample gave rise to the 18 T cell receptor beta chains below, sequenced in a study of blood T cell repertoires in COVID-19. The method was immunoSEQ multiplex PCR; TCRdb's version includes in-frame clones alone and lacks a portion of them. The repertoire includes approximately 270,000 clones, 86% of them detected once, and around 1.7% sits in the top ten. The sample consisted of PBMCs or T cells enriched from blood (not recorded which). Every receptor here comes from a man aged 35-49 years who had recovered from COVID-19.

This chain joins TRBV27 and TRBJ2-1; possible D gene TRBD2, 6 bases. With 6 bases removed from V and 8 bases from J, the gap between germline ends came to 20 bases. Germline V CDR1 and CDR2: MNHEY, SMNVEV (reference sequence). The CDR3 covers 15 residues. Written as DNA, the CDR3 is TGTGCCAGCAGAGACCGGGACTCCATTTGGGATGAGCAGTTCTTC. This translates into CASRDRDSIWDEQFF.

The table lists this clone with a count of one. The V gene is TRBV12-3 or TRBV12-4, the J gene TRBJ2-3, with D maybe TRBD1 (5 bases). The CDR3 totals 13 residues. Trimming removed 5 bases from V and 6 bases from J, with 12 bases in between. The chain's CDR3 is CASSSQGSDTQYF. CDR3 nucleotide sequence: TGTGCCAGCAGTAGTCAGGGATCTGATACGCAGTATTTT.

This sequence joins TRBV2 and TRBJ2-3, with TRBD2 matching over 10 bases. Looked up from germline, CDR1 is SNHLY and CDR2 is FYNNEI. This CDR3 has 15 residues. The V and J ends lost 4 bases and 2 bases, in that order; junction bases with no gene match: 3. The chain's CDR3 is CASSVTSGVTDTQYF. The CDR3 DNA reads TGTGCCAGCAGTGTTACTAGCGGGGTCACAGATACGCAGTATTTT.

This clone has only a few counts. The genes are TRBV10-3 and TRBJ1-3; 8 nucleotides match TRBD1. The CDR3 extends over 14 amino acids. Germline CDR1 reads ENHRY; CDR2 reads SYGVKD. The junction had 5 bases not matched to a gene; V was cut back by 6 bases and J by 4 bases. CDR3 in amino acids: CAISRGQGGNTIYF. The CDR3 coding sequence is TGTGCCATCAGCAGAGGACAGGGAGGAAACACCATATATTTT.

V is TRBV19 and J is TRBJ2-3; 16 nucleotides match TRBD2. Germline values: CDR1 LNHDA, CDR2 SQIVND (reference sequence). V lost 10 bases to trimming and J lost 5 bases; unmatched junction nucleotides: 9. This CDR3 is 16 amino acids long. The CDR3 reads CATESGLAGGVDTQYF. CDR3 bases: TGTGCCACCGAATCGGGACTAGCGGGAGGGGTAGATACGCAGTATTTT.

The V and J genes are TRBV9 and TRBJ2-5, with 13 bases matching TRBD2. The CDR3 totals 16 residues. V gave up 3 bases and J gave up 1 base; unmatched junction bases: 3. Germline CDR1 reads SGDLS; CDR2 reads YYNGEE. The chain's CDR3 is CASSAGTSGAQETQYF. The CDR3 nucleotides read TGTGCCAGCAGCGCCGGGACTAGCGGGGCCCAAGAGACCCAGTACTTC.

The chain joins TRBV4-1 to TRBJ2-5, with D perhaps TRBD1 (6 bases). The V end was cut by 4 bases, the J end by 3 bases, with 18 bases between. The CDR3 contains 16 residues. CDR1 MGHRA and CDR2 YSYEKL come from the germline V gene. The CDR3 nucleotides read TGCGCCAGCAGCCCAATGGCCGGGACAAAAGAAGAGACCCAGTACTTC. It is translated as CASSPMAGTKEETQYF.

This clone turned up a few times. The chain carries TRBV19 and TRBJ2-7, with 7 bases lining up with TRBD1. The CDR3 has 14 amino acids. V shed 4 bases, J shed 0 bases, and the junction held 3 bases outside the gene matches. The germline V gene has CDR1 LNHDA and CDR2 SQIVND (reference sequence). The CDR3 DNA reads as TGTGCCAGTAGTAAGGGGGCCCTCTCCTACGAGCAGTACTTC. Translating it yields CASSKGALSYEQYF. Supplemented by reference TRBV19 and TRBJ2-7, the full variable domain reads DGGITQSPKYLFRKEGQNVTLSCEQNLNHDAMYWYRQDPGQGLRLIYYSQIVNDFQKGDIAEGYSVSREKKESFPLTVTSAQKNPTAFYLCASSKGALSYEQYFGPGTRLTVT.

The V gene is TRBV25-1, the J gene TRBJ1-2; no definite D call. The ends were cut back, 7 bases at V and 2 bases at J, with 11 bases in the middle. CDR3 length: 13 residues. The germline V gene has CDR1 MGHDK and CDR2 SYGVNS. The CDR3 DNA reads as TGTGCCAGCAAATTCGGGGAAAACTATGGCTACACCTTC. This encodes CASKFGENYGYTF.

The V call is TRBV7-2, the J call TRBJ2-7; possibly TRBD2 for D (6 bases). The V end was cut by 5 bases, the J end by 7 bases, with 12 bases between. This CDR3 is built from 12 residues. Germline loops: CDR1 SGHTA, CDR2 FQGNSA. Here the CDR3 DNA reads TGTGCCAGCAGCCGGGACTCTGGAGAGCAGTACTTC. This encodes CASSRDSGEQYF.

The rearrangement links TRBV19 to TRBJ1-1; 9 nucleotides align to TRBD1. The V gene's germline CDR1 is LNHDA and CDR2 SQIVND (reference sequence). This CDR3 region has 14 residues. Unmatched junction bases numbered 5, after V lost 8 bases and J lost 1 base. The CDR3 DNA sequence: TGTGCCAGTGGACGGGACAGGGCGAACACTGAAGCTTTCTTT. Translation: CASGRDRANTEAFF. Full variable domain (missing parts from reference TRBV19 and TRBJ1-1): DGGITQSPKYLFRKEGQNVTLSCEQNLNHDAMYWYRQDPGQGLRLIYYSQIVNDFQKGDIAEGYSVSREKKESFPLTVTSAQKNPTAFYLCASGRDRANTEAFFGQGTRLTVV.

The gene calls are TRBV7-9 and TRBJ2-5; possible D gene TRBD1, 6 bases. Germline loops: CDR1 SEHNR, CDR2 FQNEAQ (reference sequence). The germline V and J ends were trimmed by 5 bases and 0 bases, with 16 bases remaining between them. The CDR3 totals 16 residues. CDR3 residues: CASSAAVRTDQETQYF. In nucleotides, the CDR3 is TGTGCCAGCAGCGCAGCCGTGAGGACAGACCAAGAGACCCAGTACTTC.

This clone has a single count. The rearrangement uses TRBV30 and TRBJ1-6, with D perhaps matching TRBD1 (6 bases). CDR3 length: 12 residues. V was shortened by 5 bases and J by 12 bases, with 14 bases between the two germline ends. Germline V gene data show CDR1 as GTSNPN and CDR2 as SVGIG (reference sequence). CDR3 nucleotides: TGTGCCTGGCAAGGACAGTTGGAACCCCTCCACTTT. The encoded protein is CAWQGQLEPLHF.

About this clone: Other DNA sequences in this specimen translate into the identical CDR3. The CDR3 DNA reads as TGTGCCAGCAGCTTAACGGGAGACACTGAAGCTTTCTTT. Encoded protein: CASSLTGDTEAFF. J is TRBJ1-1 and V is TRBV7-2, with no clear D. The CDR3 runs to 13 residues. The germline CDR1 and CDR2 sequences are SGHTA and FQGNSA. V was pared by 2 bases and J by 3 bases, with 7 bases between.

The rearrangement uses TRBV4-1 and TRBJ1-2, with 8 nucleotides matching TRBD1. CDR1 is MGHRA, CDR2 YSYEKL, per germline. The trim removed 4 bases at V and 8 bases at J, leaving 9 bases unmatched. This CDR3 region has 14 residues. The CDR3 sequence is CASSPQTGEWGYTF. The CDR3 DNA follows: TGCGCCAGCAGCCCTCAGACAGGGGAATGGGGCTACACCTTC.

This clone was found once. The V and J genes are TRBV15 and TRBJ1-2; unclear D gene. The CDR3 totals 13 residues. V lost 3 bases to trimming and J lost 8 bases, with 13 bases between them. Looked up from germline, CDR1 is LNHNV and CDR2 is YYDKDF (reference sequence). The CDR3 loop reads CATSSSRSGGYTF. CDR3 DNA: TGTGCCACCAGCAGCAGCAGGTCGGGGGGCTACACCTTC.

The chain has TRBV5-1 and TRBJ1-4; TRBD1 matches at 7 bases. In germline, CDR1 is SGHRS, CDR2 YFSETQ. This CDR3 has 18 residues. The V segment lost 3 bases and the J segment 4 bases; nucleotides outside the gene matches: 15. CDR3 DNA sequence: TGCGCCAGCAGCTCGGACCTCCGCCGAGGGGGCTTTAATGAAAAACTGTTTTTT. The encoded protein is CASSSDLRRGGFNEKLFF.

The V call is TRBV3-1 (or the pseudogene TRBV3-2), the J call TRBJ1-2; no clear D gene. Deletions cut 0 bases from V and 4 bases from J, with 9 bases between. Germline CDR1 is LGHDT and CDR2 is YNNKEL (reference sequence). The CDR3 totals 14 residues. In DNA form, the CDR3 reads TGTGCCAGCAGCCAAGATTTTAACGGCTATGGCTACACCTTC. It is translated as CASSQDFNGYGYTF.